Below are 23 T cell receptor beta chains sequenced from a single sample in a study of Graves' ophthalmopathy and Graves' hyperthyroidism (dated by TCRdb to between 2017 and 2018). The run used an Illumina HiSeq 2000. For repertoire sequencing, TCR beta CDR3 regions were amplified from RNA transcripts. A first-round RT-PCR used HTBI primers with the Qiagen OneStep RT-PCR kit, followed by a second-round multiplex PCR, size selection and purification. Using fastp at Q25 and MiXCR, TCRdb reprocessed the public reads and kept productive beta chains. When rows share a CDR3 protein, they turn into one entry using the most common DNA and genes. A total of over a million distinct CDR3 sequences appear in this sample, about 36% of them only once. The ten biggest clones cover around 10% of the sample. The material sequenced was peripheral blood or thyroid tissue (not recorded which). These receptor sequences come from an adult man with Graves' hyperthyroidism.

This clonotype was recorded at least ten times. The V gene is TRBV7-8, the J gene TRBJ1-4, with D uncertain. The V and J ends lost 1 base and 8 bases respectively, with 14 bases between them. Germline V gene lookup returns CDR1 SGHVS and CDR2 FQNEAQ. The CDR3 runs to 15 residues. CDR3 DNA: TGTGCCAGCAGCTTAGTCTGGTCCCCGGGGGAAAAACTGTTTTTT. This encodes CASSLVWSPGEKLFF.

This clonotype showed up many times. Relative to the germline gene, one junction end is altered; a read error may explain this. The chain has TRBV2 and TRBJ2-6; TRBD1 matches 9 bases. The germline CDR1 and CDR2 sequences are SNHLY and FYNNEI. CDR3 length: 17 amino acids. CDR3 sequence reads: CASSYRGPTSGANILTF. CDR3 sequence (DNA): TGTGCCAGCAGTTACAGGGGGCCTACCTCTGGGGCCAACATCCTGACTTTC. The full variable domain, with the rest looked up from reference TRBV2 and TRBJ2-6, is EPEVTQTPSHQVTQMGQEVILRCVPISNHLYFYWYRQILGQKVEFLVSFYNNEISEKSEIFDDQFSVERPDGSNFTLKIRSTKLEDSAMYFCASSYRGPTSGANILTFGAGSRLTVL.

This sequence joins TRBV7-9 and TRBJ1-2; D may be TRBD1 (5 bases). The CDR3 totals 17 residues. Germline-derived CDR1 and CDR2 are SEHNR and FQNEAQ (reference sequence). V lost 6 bases and J lost 4, with 24 bases in between. CDR3 nucleotide sequence: TGTGCCAGCAGTTCCGGGGGTGCGGGGCCGAGTTTCTATGGCTACACCTTC. This sequence encodes CASSSGGAGPSFYGYTF.

This clonotype has only a few counts. The chain carries TRBV27 and TRBJ1-5; D possibly corresponds to TRBD1 (5 bases). The CDR3 is 14 residues long. The V end lost 3 bases, the J end lost 6 bases, and 12 bases lay between the germline ends. The germline V gene has CDR1 MNHEY and CDR2 SMNVEV (reference sequence). The CDR3 DNA reads TGTGCCAGCAGTTTGTCAGCAGGGAGTCAGCCCCAGCATTTT. This codes for CASSLSAGSQPQHF.

V gene TRBV20-1 combines with J gene TRBJ2-5; D is possibly TRBD1 (5 bases). CDR3 size: 13 residues. V lost 2 bases and J lost 5, with 12 bases in between. Germline V gene data show CDR1 as DFQATT and CDR2 as SNEGSKA (reference sequence). The CDR3 DNA sequence: TGCAGTGCTAGATATGGGGCTGGGGAGACCCAGTACTTC. As protein: CSARYGAGETQYF.

This sequence joins TRBV9 and TRBJ1-4, with D tentatively TRBD1 (5 bases). There are 12 residues in the CDR3. The germline V and J ends were trimmed by 2 bases and 8 bases, with 7 bases remaining between them. Germline CDR1 reads SGDLS; CDR2 reads YYNGEE. In DNA form, the CDR3 reads TGTGCCAGCAGCGTGACAGAGGAAAAACTGTTTTTT. It codes for CASSVTEEKLFF.

This clonotype occurred many times. V and J are TRBV29-1 and TRBJ1-1; 9 bases match TRBD1. The junction had 8 bases not matched to a gene; V was cut back by 4 bases and J by 2 bases. The V gene's germline CDR1 is SQVTM and CDR2 ANQGSEA. The CDR3 consists of 15 residues. The CDR3 reads CSVGGGTGRNTEAFF. CDR3 in DNA: TGCAGCGTTGGGGGGGGGACAGGGCGTAACACTGAAGCTTTCTTT.

Many counts were recorded for this clonotype. The chain uses TRBV7-9 and TRBJ2-5; 10 bases line up with TRBD2. Trimming at V came to 3 bases and at J to 4 bases, leaving 8 bases not matched to a gene. CDR1 and CDR2 (germline): SEHNR, FQNEAQ (reference sequence). The CDR3 contains 16 residues. The CDR3 sequence: CASSLDLSGRGETQYF. In DNA, the CDR3 is TGTGCCAGCAGCTTGGATCTAAGCGGGAGGGGAGAGACCCAGTACTTC.

The chain links TRBV7-6 to TRBJ2-7; D remains unclear. From germline, CDR1 is SGHVS and CDR2 FNYEAQ. The V gene lost 6 bases and the J gene lost 0 bases, with 12 bases spanning the gap. This CDR3 spans 14 amino acids. The DNA of the CDR3 is TGTGCCAGCAGTTCCAGTCCTAGCTCCTACGAGCAGTACTTC. It yields the protein CASSSSPSSYEQYF.

This clonotype came up many times. The chain couples TRBV2 to TRBJ1-5; weak D call: TRBD1 (5 bases). Deletions cut 0 bases from V and 5 bases from J, with 11 bases between. The CDR3 has 15 amino acids. Germline-derived CDR1 and CDR2 are SNHLY and FYNNEI. The CDR3 coding sequence is TGTGCCAGCAGTGAAGCGCAAGCAGGGTATCAGCCCCAGCATTTT. Its translation is CASSEAQAGYQPQHF.

The genes are TRBV25-1 and TRBJ1-1; D is perhaps TRBD1 (5 bases). There are 17 residues in the CDR3. V was clipped by 7 bases and J by 0 bases, with 21 bases between them. Per the germline V gene, CDR1 is MGHDK and CDR2 is SYGVNS. The chain's CDR3 is CASKDTKGRALNTEAFF. The CDR3 DNA follows: TGTGCCAGCAAGGACACCAAAGGAAGGGCACTGAACACTGAAGCTTTCTTT.

This clonotype has ten or more counts. The chain combines TRBV10-3 with TRBJ2-2; 9 bases line up with TRBD2. Trimming cost V 5 bases and J 5 bases; bases outside gene matches: 12. Germline-derived CDR1 and CDR2 are ENHRY and SYGVKD. This CDR3 has 17 residues. The chain's CDR3 is CAISPSGRPSGTGELFF. In nucleotides, the CDR3 is TGTGCCATCAGTCCCAGCGGGAGGCCTTCGGGGACCGGGGAGCTGTTTTTT.

Ten or more counts support this clonotype. The chain is built from TRBV7-2 and TRBJ2-7; D may be TRBD2 (6 bases). V dropped 0 bases and J dropped 2 bases, with 11 bases sitting between them. Germline V gene data show CDR1 as SGHTA and CDR2 as FQGNSA. The CDR3 is 15 residues long. The CDR3 sequence: CASSLAKRVTYEQYF. Written as DNA, the CDR3 is TGTGCCAGCAGCTTAGCGAAGCGGGTTACCTACGAGCAGTACTTC.

The sample holds many counts of this clonotype. Germline is not matched at one junction end, which may reflect a read error. The chain uses TRBV10-2 and TRBJ2-6, with a tentative D call TRBD1 (6 bases). CDR3 length equals 15 residues. Germline loops: CDR1 WSHSY, CDR2 SAAADI. CDR3: CASSHRVSGANVLTF. The CDR3 nucleotides are TGTGCCAGCAGCCACAGGGTCTCTGGGGCCAACGTCCTGACTTTC.

This clonotype has only a few counts. The CDR3 DNA reads as TGTGCCAGCACCCCCCCCGCGACAGTGAACACCGGGGAGCTGTTTTTT. Protein product: CASTPPATVNTGELFF. The J gene is TRBJ2-2, the V gene TRBV7-9; TRBD1 is a possible D gene (5 bases). Between the trimmed V and J ends, which lost 7 bases and 1 base, there was a span of 16 bases. There are 16 residues in the CDR3. Germline CDR1 is SEHNR and CDR2 is FQNEAQ (reference sequence).

In its sample, this clonotype was seen a few times. The chain joins TRBV2 to TRBJ2-3; 9 bases fit TRBD2. The CDR3 sequence is 16 residues long. The germline CDR1 and CDR2 sequences are SNHLY and FYNNEI. V shed 0 bases and J 8 bases; nucleotides not matched to a gene: 9. The CDR3, as DNA: TGTGCCAGCAGTGAAGCGTTTGCGGGGGGGCAAGCTACGCAGTATTTT. It translates to CASSEAFAGGQATQYF.

This clonotype was observed a handful of times. The CDR3 loop reads CASSSPRLENSNQPQHF. CDR3 coding DNA: TGTGCCAGCAGTTCTCCCCGGCTGGAGAATAGCAATCAGCCCCAGCATTTT. The gene calls are TRBV6-6 and TRBJ1-5, with D unclear. Trimming took 4 bases from V and 0 from J, leaving 16 bases between them. CDR1 and CDR2 from the germline V gene are MNHNY and SVGAGI (reference sequence). The CDR3 length is 17 residues.

This clonotype showed up many times. The rearrangement uses TRBV19 and TRBJ2-5, with D tentatively TRBD1 or TRBD2 (5 bases each). The V and J ends lost 5 bases and 2 bases respectively, with 12 bases between them. Germline lookup yields CDR1 LNHDA and CDR2 SQIVND (reference sequence). This CDR3 has 14 residues. This CDR3 is CASSGPGRQETQYF. CDR3 DNA sequence: TGTGCCAGTAGTGGACCGGGACGACAAGAGACCCAGTACTTC.

Ten or more counts support this clonotype. The chain couples TRBV9 to TRBJ2-7, with D unresolved. V gave up 2 bases and J gave up 1 base, with 10 bases separating them. The CDR3 consists of 14 residues. Germline CDR1 SGDLS, CDR2 YYNGEE. The CDR3 DNA is TGTGCCAGCAGCGTCTGGCTTCCGTCCTACGAGCAGTACTTC. Amino acid sequence: CASSVWLPSYEQYF.

This clonotype was seen at least ten times. The chain has TRBV7-8 and TRBJ1-4, with 9 bases that match TRBD1. The CDR3 totals 14 residues. CDR1 and CDR2 (germline): SGHVS, FQNEAQ. The V gene end was trimmed by 4 bases and the J gene end by 8 bases; junction bases not matched to a gene: 5. The CDR3 region is CASSSGTGLEKLFF. The CDR3 DNA follows: TGTGCCAGCAGCTCCGGGACAGGGTTAGAAAAACTGTTTTTT.

The chain uses TRBV6-2 or TRBV6-3 and TRBJ2-6; D unclear. The CDR3 is made up of 17 amino acids. V lost 0 bases, J lost 2 bases, and 11 bases lay in between. Germline-derived CDR1 and CDR2 are MNHEY and SVGEGT. The CDR3: CASSYSIRIAGANVLTF. CDR3 DNA sequence: TGTGCCAGCAGTTACTCGATTCGGATCGCTGGGGCCAACGTCCTGACTTTC.

This clonotype was observed a few times. The chain has TRBV12-3 or TRBV12-4 and TRBJ2-2; tentatively, D is TRBD1 or TRBD2 (6 bases each). V was shortened by 7 bases and J by 6 bases, with 18 bases between the two germline ends. CDR3 length: 15 amino acids. The CDR3 DNA reads TGTGCCAGCAATTCCGTCCGGGGGCGGCCCGGGGAGCTGTTTTTT. It is translated as CASNSVRGRPGELFF.

This clonotype was counted at least ten times. The rearrangement links TRBV4-1 to TRBJ2-7; 7 bases agree with TRBD2. V lost 3 bases and J lost 0; bases outside the gene matches: 5. In germline, CDR1 is MGHRA, CDR2 YSYEKL. The CDR3 has 15 amino acids. The CDR3 loop is CASSQQAGSSYEQYF. CDR3 DNA sequence: TGCGCCAGCAGCCAGCAAGCGGGAAGCTCCTACGAGCAGTACTTC.